Listed below are T cell receptor beta chains from one sample, sequenced in a study of blood T cell repertoires in COVID-19. Method: immunoSEQ multiplex PCR; TCRdb's copy keeps in-frame clones and lacks some. Here the sample spans about 330,000 clones, roughly 88% being singletons. The sample taken for sequencing was PBMCs or T cells enriched from blood (not recorded which). The receptors were sampled from a man aged 30-40 years who had recovered from COVID-19. Both conserved end residues are part of each CDR3. Fields, in order: J gene, V gene, D gene, clone size, CDR3 protein, CDR3 DNA. The D gene is left open where the match is weak. Rows may omit the clone size; those that give it use once, few, many or a size class.

>TRBJ2-3|TRBV2|TRBD1|NA
CASSEWTGNQWDTQYF
TGTGCCAGCAGTGAGTGGACAGGGAACCAGTGGGATACGCAGTATTTT
>TRBJ2-3|TRBV9|TRBD2|NA
CASSALAGDTDTQYF
TGTGCCAGCAGCGCCCTAGCGGGGGACACAGATACGCAGTATTTT
>TRBJ2-3|TRBV11-2|TRBD2|NA
CASSLDLLAADTQYF
TGTGCCAGCAGCTTAGATCTACTAGCGGCAGATACGCAGTATTTT
>TRBJ1-2|TRBV5-4|TRBD1|NA
CASSSRTGGEHYTF
TGTGCCAGCAGCTCCAGGACAGGGGGTGAGCACTACACCTTC
>TRBJ2-7|TRBV28|NA|NA
CASSLGGRDEQYF
TGTGCCAGCAGTTTGGGGGGTAGGGACGAGCAGTACTTC
>TRBJ2-5|TRBV28|NA|NA
CASSLGGPYQETQYF
TGTGCCAGCAGTTTGGGGGGTCCGTACCAAGAGACCCAGTACTTC
>TRBJ1-2|TRBV10-3|TRBD1|once
CAIRDAGTGEAGYTF
TGTGCCATCAGAGACGCTGGGACAGGGGAAGCTGGCTACACCTTC
>TRBJ2-2|TRBV11-2|TRBD1|NA
CASSLGTGRSGELFF
TGTGCCAGCAGCTTAGGGACAGGGAGGTCCGGGGAGCTGTTTTTT
>TRBJ2-7|TRBV11-2|TRBD2|NA
CASSSLLGGSTSGGDEQYF
TGTGCCAGCAGCTCGCTCCTTGGGGGTTCGACTAGCGGGGGTGACGAGCAGTACTTC
>TRBJ1-6|TRBV6-4|NA|NA
CASPRVGPNSPLHF
TGTGCCAGCCCCAGGGTTGGGCCCAATTCACCCCTCCACTTT
>TRBJ1-4|TRBV28|NA|NA
CASSLSTHRDDEKLFF
TGTGCCAGCAGCCTCTCGACCCACAGGGACGATGAAAAACTGTTTTTT
>TRBJ1-2|TRBV5-8|TRBD1|NA
CASSQDRGAYGYTF
TGTGCCAGCAGCCAGGACAGGGGAGCCTATGGCTACACCTTC
>TRBJ1-4|TRBV2|NA|NA
CASSATGHEKLFF
TGTGCCAGCAGCGCGACAGGACATGAAAAACTGTTTTTT
>TRBJ1-2|TRBV30|TRBD1|NA
CAWRGPGGYYGYTF
TGTGCCTGGAGGGGGCCAGGGGGCTACTATGGCTACACCTTC
>TRBJ1-3|TRBV10-3|NA|NA
CAISEPLGVNSGNTIYF
TGTGCCATCAGTGAGCCCCTGGGCGTCAACTCTGGAAACACCATATATTTT
>TRBJ1-5|TRBV28|TRBD1|once
CASSRQGNNQPQHF
TGTGCCAGCAGCCGACAGGGGAACAATCAGCCCCAGCATTTT
>TRBJ1-1|TRBV3-1/TRBV3-2|NA|NA
CASSQVMVPLRDSLWYTEAFF
TGTGCCAGCAGCCAAGTAATGGTGCCCCTCAGGGACTCACTGTGGTACACTGAAGCTTTCTTT
>TRBJ1-5|TRBV27|NA|few
CASRVQFISNQPQHF
TGTGCCAGCAGAGTCCAGTTCATAAGTAATCAGCCCCAGCATTTT
>TRBJ1-5|TRBV24-1|TRBD1|once
CATEDRLNQPQHF
TGTGCCACCGAGGACAGGCTAAATCAGCCCCAGCATTTT
>TRBJ2-1|TRBV27|NA|NA
CASSSGTLLRYEQFF
TGTGCCAGCAGTTCCGGGACACTCCTCAGGTATGAGCAGTTCTTC
>TRBJ2-3|TRBV10-2|NA|NA
CASSPLAGATDTQYF
TGCGCCAGCAGTCCGTTGGCGGGGGCCACAGATACGCAGTATTTT
>TRBJ2-2|TRBV5-1|TRBD2|NA
CASSPHLAGAGTGELFF
TGCGCCAGCAGCCCACATCTAGCGGGGGCCGGCACCGGGGAGCTGTTTTTT
>TRBJ2-7|TRBV19|NA|many
CASSTAQYEQYF
TGTGCCAGTAGTACCGCGCAATACGAGCAGTACTTC
>TRBJ2-7|TRBV13|TRBD2|NA
CASSKERGGLYEQYF
TGTGCCAGCAGCAAGGAGCGGGGGGGACTCTACGAGCAGTACTTC
>TRBJ1-2|TRBV7-9|NA|NA
CASSLEMAGPNYGYTF
TGTGCCAGCAGCCTAGAAATGGCAGGGCCTAACTATGGCTACACCTTC
>TRBJ1-1|TRBV19|NA|NA
CASSIKSSGPEAFF
TGTGCCAGTAGTATAAAAAGCTCGGGTCCTGAAGCTTTCTTT